One sample yielded the 5 T cell receptor beta chains listed below, sequenced in a study of OX40 agonist ivuxolimab in advanced cancers. Here immunoSEQ multiplex PCR was the method, and the copy in TCRdb shows in-frame clones only, minus some. The table includes 65,000 to 95,000 clones, approximately 94% detected once. Sequenced here: CD4+ or CD8+ T cells sorted from blood, sampled in a trial of the OX40 agonist ivuxolimab. All receptors come from an adult with an advanced solid tumor such as melanoma, head and neck, liver or kidney cancer.

The chain uses TRBV5-1 and TRBJ2-5; D possibly corresponds to TRBD2 (5 bases). The CDR3 is 15 amino acids. Deletions cut 3 bases from V and 3 bases from J, with 15 bases between. In germline, CDR1 is SGHRS, CDR2 YFSETQ. The CDR3 coding sequence is TGCGCCAGCAGCTCCGGGGAACCATCGGAAGAGACCCAGTACTTC. Translation gives CASSSGEPSEETQYF.

This clone was observed a handful of times. The J gene is TRBJ1-1, the V gene TRBV7-9; D is unclear. The CDR3 is 13 residues long. Between the trimmed V and J ends, which lost 8 bases and 0 bases, there was a span of 10 bases. Germline V lookup: CDR1 SEHNR, CDR2 FQNEAQ (reference sequence). CDR3 residues: CASQVGVNTEAFF. The CDR3 DNA reads TGTGCCAGCCAAGTCGGCGTGAACACTGAAGCTTTCTTT.

The CDR3 loop is CASSPAGQGPVKRETQYF. The DNA for the CDR3 is TGTGCCAGCTCACCCGCGGGGCAGGGGCCAGTAAAACGAGAGACCCAGTACTTC. The J gene is TRBJ2-5, the V gene TRBV18, with D perhaps given as TRBD1 or TRBD2 (6 bases each). The V gene's germline CDR1 is KGHSH and CDR2 LQKENI. The V end was cut by 3 bases, the J end by 4 bases, with 24 bases between. The CDR3 has 18 residues.

V usage is TRBV6-6 and J usage is TRBJ1-1; TRBD1 matches at 10 bases. V dropped 5 bases and J dropped 3; count of bases not matched to a gene: 6. This CDR3 has 15 residues. Germline CDR1 reads MNHNY; CDR2 reads SVGAGI (reference sequence). The CDR3 sequence is CASSTETGGYTEAFF. In nucleotides, the CDR3 is TGTGCCAGCAGTACCGAGACAGGGGGCTACACTGAAGCTTTCTTT.

V is TRBV7-2 and J is TRBJ1-1; the D is unclear. Trimming removed 3 bases at V and 1 base at J, with 6 bases between. This CDR3 has 13 amino acids. Germline CDR1 is SGHTA and CDR2 is FQGNSA. The CDR3 bases are TGTGCCAGCAGCTTTCAATGGAACACTGAAGCTTTCTTT. Its translation: CASSFQWNTEAFF.